The 14 T cell receptor beta chains listed next were all sequenced from one sample in a study of T-cell memory formation after mild COVID-19. TCRdb independently ran MiXCR on the 5' RACE reads; one entry per CDR3 protein. The data show roughly 250,000 distinct CDR3 sequences, approximately 16% seen once. Sequenced material: PBMCs or a T cell subset sorted from them (not recorded which). These receptors all stem from a man younger than 35 who had mild COVID-19 (a few samples of this study predate the infection). Cell type and time point are not known.

The chain recombines TRBV7-9 with TRBJ1-2, with D perhaps matching TRBD1 (5 bases). CDR1 is SEHNR and CDR2 is FQNEAQ in the germline V gene (reference sequence). The CDR3 has 17 amino acids. Trimming pared 5 bases from V and 2 bases from J, leaving 21 bases between. As DNA, the CDR3 is TGTGCCAGCAGCCGGGGGGAAGGAGTGATCCGGAACTATGGCTACACCTTC. It specifies CASSRGEGVIRNYGYTF.

The table lists this clonotype with a few counts. CDR3: CASSLAPRLDTGELFF. The CDR3 DNA is TGTGCCAGCAGCTTAGCGCCCCGTTTGGACACCGGGGAGCTGTTTTTT. The V call is TRBV7-9, the J call TRBJ2-2; D gene uncertain. CDR3 size: 16 residues. From germline, CDR1 is SEHNR and CDR2 FQNEAQ (reference sequence). The V and J ends lost 0 bases and 3 bases respectively, with 11 bases between them.

The CDR3 loop is CSARVWQETQYF. As DNA, the CDR3 is TGCAGTGCTAGGGTATGGCAAGAGACCCAGTACTTC. V usage is TRBV20-1 and J usage is TRBJ2-5; no definite D call. CDR1 DFQATT and CDR2 SNEGSKA come from the germline V gene (reference sequence). The germline V and J ends were trimmed by 3 bases and 2 bases, with 7 bases remaining between them. The CDR3 has 12 amino acids.

J is TRBJ2-6 and V is TRBV12-3 or TRBV12-4; maybe TRBD2 (5 bases). Trimming took off 3 bases at V and 1 base at J, with 13 bases between the two ends. CDR3 size: 17 residues. CDR3 region: CASSFDGGWSGANVLTF. As DNA, the CDR3 is TGTGCCAGCAGTTTTGACGGAGGTTGGTCTGGGGCCAACGTCCTGACTTTC.

This clonotype occurred a few times. The rearrangement links TRBV6-6 to TRBJ2-6, with D uncertain. CDR1 MNHNY and CDR2 SVGAGI come from the germline V gene (reference sequence). The CDR3 consists of 13 residues. V lost 11 bases and J 0 bases, leaving 8 bases between the germline ends. The CDR3 DNA follows: TGTGCCGGATGGAACTCTGGGGCCAACGTCCTGACTTTC. Translation: CAGWNSGANVLTF.

The chain combines TRBV9 with TRBJ1-4, with a possible D match to TRBD1 (5 bases). In germline, CDR1 is SGDLS, CDR2 YYNGEE. This CDR3 comprises 15 residues. The ends were cut back, 2 bases at V and 0 bases at J, with 8 bases in the middle. CDR3 protein: CASSVQGTTNEKLFF. The CDR3 DNA is TGTGCCAGCAGCGTCCAGGGTACAACTAATGAAAAACTGTTTTTT.

This clonotype has a handful of counts. DNA of the CDR3: TGCAGCGTCTGGGACGGGAGGGGGAACATTCAGTACTTC. Translation gives CSVWDGRGNIQYF. The chain employs TRBV29-1 and TRBJ2-4; 8 positions match TRBD2. Germline values: CDR1 SQVTM, CDR2 ANQGSEA. The CDR3 loop spans 13 amino acids. The J segment lost 7 bases and the V segment lost 6 bases, leaving 8 bases of the junction unmatched.

Many counts were recorded for this clonotype. The J gene is TRBJ2-5, the V gene TRBV7-2, with a weak D call TRBD2 (6 bases). CDR1 SGHTA and CDR2 FQGNSA come from the germline V gene. CDR3 length: 13 residues. V was trimmed by 7 bases and J by 7 bases, leaving 16 bases between them. DNA for the CDR3: TGTGCCAGCAAGCCACCGGGTAGCGGGACCCAGTACTTC. This translates into CASKPPGSGTQYF. The variable domain in full, with the rest retrieved from reference TRBV7-2 and TRBJ2-5, is GAGVSQSPSNKVTEKGKDVELRCDPISGHTALYWYRQSLGQGLEFLIYFQGNSAPDKSGLPSDRFSAERTGGSVSTLTIQRTQQEDSAVYLCASKPPGSGTQYFGPGTRLLVL.

This clonotype has a handful of counts. This chain links TRBV7-8 with TRBJ1-4, with D unresolved. The CDR3 consists of 13 residues. V shed 1 base and J shed 11 bases, with 11 bases lying between them. Germline loops: CDR1 SGHVS, CDR2 FQNEAQ. The CDR3 spells CASSLERIHKLFF. CDR3 DNA: TGTGCCAGCAGCTTAGAGAGGATACACAAACTGTTTTTT.

This clonotype was seen just once. This chain joins TRBV3-1 and TRBJ1-2, with a tentative D call TRBD1 (5 bases). Per the germline V gene, CDR1 is LGHDT and CDR2 is YNNKEL (reference sequence). Trimming pared 5 bases from V and 8 bases from J, leaving 12 bases between. This CDR3 contains 12 residues. The CDR3 region has the DNA TGTGCCAGCAGCGGGGGGGGTAAGGGCTACACCTTC. Protein product: CASSGGGKGYTF.

This rearrangement joins TRBV19 to TRBJ2-7, with D uncertain. V shed 1 base and J shed 7 bases, with 11 bases lying between them. Germline loops: CDR1 LNHDA, CDR2 SQIVND (reference sequence). The CDR3 consists of 13 residues. For the CDR3, the DNA is TGTGCCAGTAGTATAGGGACCCTGGGGGAGCAGTACTTC. This sequence encodes CASSIGTLGEQYF. Together with reference TRBV19 and TRBJ2-7, the CDR3 gives the full variable domain: DGGITQSPKYLFRKEGQNVTLSCEQNLNHDAMYWYRQDPGQGLRLIYYSQIVNDFQKGDIAEGYSVSREKKESFPLTVTSAQKNPTAFYLCASSIGTLGEQYFGPGTRLTVT.

This clonotype was recorded a few times. The chain is built from TRBV5-5 and TRBJ1-2; TRBD1 might be the D (6 bases). Germline CDR1 and CDR2: SGHKS and YYEKEE (reference sequence). V was shortened by 5 bases and J by 4 bases, with 15 bases between the two germline ends. This CDR3 has 14 amino acids. The CDR3 bases are TGTGCCAGCAGTCCTCGGACAGAGGTCTATGGCTACACCTTC. This gives the protein CASSPRTEVYGYTF. Based on the CDR3 plus reference TRBV5-5 and TRBJ1-2, the full variable domain is DAGVTQSPTHLIKTRGQQVTLRCSPISGHKSVSWYQQVLGQGPQFIFQYYEKEERGRGNFPDRFSARQFPNYSSELNVNALLLGDSALYLCASSPRTEVYGYTFGSGTRLTVV.

This clonotype was seen repeatedly, ten times or more. This chain joins TRBV5-1 and TRBJ2-3; 8 bases match TRBD1. Germline V gives CDR1 SGHRS, CDR2 YFSETQ. The V gene end was trimmed by 4 bases and the J gene end by 2 bases; junction bases not matched to a gene: 3. There are 14 residues in the CDR3. Written as DNA, the CDR3 is TGCGCCAGCAGCCCAGGGGGCCTCACAGATACGCAGTATTTT. Its protein is CASSPGGLTDTQYF.

The chain recombines TRBV12-3 or TRBV12-4 with TRBJ2-5; 7 positions agree with TRBD1. With V trimmed by 7 bases and J by 4 bases, 6 bases remained unmatched. There are 13 residues in the CDR3. The CDR3 region is CASTPGQSETQYF. The CDR3 bases are TGTGCCAGCACCCCGGGACAGTCAGAGACCCAGTACTTC.